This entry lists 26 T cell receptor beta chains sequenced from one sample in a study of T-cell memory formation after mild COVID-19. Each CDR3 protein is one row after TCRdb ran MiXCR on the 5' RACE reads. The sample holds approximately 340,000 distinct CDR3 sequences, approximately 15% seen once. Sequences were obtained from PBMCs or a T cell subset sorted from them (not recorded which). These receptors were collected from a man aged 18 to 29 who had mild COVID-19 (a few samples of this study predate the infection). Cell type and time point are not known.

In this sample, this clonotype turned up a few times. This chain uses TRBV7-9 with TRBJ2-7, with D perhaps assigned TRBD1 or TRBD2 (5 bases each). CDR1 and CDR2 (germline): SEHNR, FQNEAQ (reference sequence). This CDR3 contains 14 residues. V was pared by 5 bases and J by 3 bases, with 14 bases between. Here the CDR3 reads CASSGDGAHYEQYF. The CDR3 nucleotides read TGTGCCAGCAGCGGGGACGGGGCCCACTACGAGCAGTACTTC.

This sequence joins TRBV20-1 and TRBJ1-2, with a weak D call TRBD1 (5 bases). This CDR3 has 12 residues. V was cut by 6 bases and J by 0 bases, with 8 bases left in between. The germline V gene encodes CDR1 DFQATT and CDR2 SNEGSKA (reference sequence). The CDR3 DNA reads TGCAGTGCAAGGGACGCTAACTATGGCTACACCTTC. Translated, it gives CSARDANYGYTF.

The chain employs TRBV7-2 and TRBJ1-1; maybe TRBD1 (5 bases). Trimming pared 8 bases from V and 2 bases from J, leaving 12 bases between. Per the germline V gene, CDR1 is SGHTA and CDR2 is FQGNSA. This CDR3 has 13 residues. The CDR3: CASAGQANTEAFF. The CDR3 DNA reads TGTGCCAGCGCGGGGCAGGCAAACACTGAAGCTTTCTTT.

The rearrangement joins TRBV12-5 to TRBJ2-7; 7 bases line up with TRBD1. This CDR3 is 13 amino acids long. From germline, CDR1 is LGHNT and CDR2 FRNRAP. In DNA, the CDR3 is TGTGCCTCCAACAGGGGCCCCTCCTACGAGCAGTACTTC. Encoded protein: CASNRGPSYEQYF. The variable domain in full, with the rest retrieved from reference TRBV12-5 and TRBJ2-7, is DARVTQTPRHKVTEMGQEVTMRCQPILGHNTVFWYRQTMMQGLELLAYFRNRAPLDDSGMPKDRFSAEMPDATLATLKIQPSEPRDSAVYFCASNRGPSYEQYFGPGTRLTVT.

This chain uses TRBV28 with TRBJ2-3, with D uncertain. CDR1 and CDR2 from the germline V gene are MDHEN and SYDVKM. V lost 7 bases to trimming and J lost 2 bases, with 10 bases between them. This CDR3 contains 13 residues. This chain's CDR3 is CASMIGVTDTQYF. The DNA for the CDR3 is TGTGCCAGCATGATTGGGGTCACAGATACGCAGTATTTT.

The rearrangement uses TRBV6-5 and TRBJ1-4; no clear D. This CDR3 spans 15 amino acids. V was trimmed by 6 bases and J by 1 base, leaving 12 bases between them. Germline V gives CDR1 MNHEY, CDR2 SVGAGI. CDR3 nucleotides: TGTGCCAGCAGAGTTACTGGGATAACTAATGAAAAACTGTTTTTT. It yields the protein CASRVTGITNEKLFF.

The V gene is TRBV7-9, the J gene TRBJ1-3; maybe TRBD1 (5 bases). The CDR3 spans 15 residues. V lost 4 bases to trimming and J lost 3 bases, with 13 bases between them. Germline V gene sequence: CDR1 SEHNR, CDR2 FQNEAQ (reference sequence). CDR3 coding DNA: TGTGCCAGCAGCTCACCTCAGGGAAATGGAAACACCATATATTTT. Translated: CASSSPQGNGNTIYF.

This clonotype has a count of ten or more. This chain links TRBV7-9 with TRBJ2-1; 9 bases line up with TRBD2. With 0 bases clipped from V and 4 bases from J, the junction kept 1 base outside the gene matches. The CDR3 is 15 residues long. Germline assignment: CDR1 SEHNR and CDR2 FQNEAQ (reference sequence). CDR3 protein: CASSLALAGYNEQFF. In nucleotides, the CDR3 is TGTGCCAGCAGCTTAGCACTAGCGGGTTACAATGAGCAGTTCTTC.

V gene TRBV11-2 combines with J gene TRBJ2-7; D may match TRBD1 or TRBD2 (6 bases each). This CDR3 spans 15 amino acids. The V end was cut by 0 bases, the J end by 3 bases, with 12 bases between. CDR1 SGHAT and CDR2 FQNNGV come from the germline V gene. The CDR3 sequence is CASSLDRGLSYEQYF. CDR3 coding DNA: TGTGCCAGCAGCTTAGATCGGGGGCTTAGCTACGAGCAGTACTTC.

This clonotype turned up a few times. CDR3 protein: CSVERLGETQYF. Here the CDR3 DNA reads TGCAGCGTTGAAAGGTTGGGAGAGACCCAGTACTTC. The rearrangement joins TRBV29-1 to TRBJ2-5, with D hard to call. This CDR3 spans 12 amino acids. Per the germline V gene, CDR1 is SQVTM and CDR2 is ANQGSEA. Trimming took 2 bases from V and 4 from J, leaving 8 bases between them.

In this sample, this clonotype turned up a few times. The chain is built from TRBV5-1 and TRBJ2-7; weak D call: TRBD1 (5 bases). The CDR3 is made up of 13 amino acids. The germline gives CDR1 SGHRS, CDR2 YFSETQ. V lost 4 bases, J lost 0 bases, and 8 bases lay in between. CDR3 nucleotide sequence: TGCGCCAGCAGCGAAGGGGCCTCCTACGAGCAGTACGTC. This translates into CASSEGASYEQYV.

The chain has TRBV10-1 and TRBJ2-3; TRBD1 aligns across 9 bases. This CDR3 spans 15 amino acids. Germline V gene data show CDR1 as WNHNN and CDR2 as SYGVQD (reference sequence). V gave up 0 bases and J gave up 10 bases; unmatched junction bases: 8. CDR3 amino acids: CASSESGGGTGPQYF. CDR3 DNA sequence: TGCGCCAGCAGTGAGTCAGGTGGGGGGACAGGGCCGCAGTATTTT.

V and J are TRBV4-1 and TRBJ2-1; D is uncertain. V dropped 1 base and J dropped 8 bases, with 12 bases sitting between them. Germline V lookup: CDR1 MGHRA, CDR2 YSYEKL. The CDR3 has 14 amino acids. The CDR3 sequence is CASSQVTVRDEQFF. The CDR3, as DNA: TGCGCCAGCAGCCAAGTAACGGTCAGAGATGAGCAGTTCTTC.

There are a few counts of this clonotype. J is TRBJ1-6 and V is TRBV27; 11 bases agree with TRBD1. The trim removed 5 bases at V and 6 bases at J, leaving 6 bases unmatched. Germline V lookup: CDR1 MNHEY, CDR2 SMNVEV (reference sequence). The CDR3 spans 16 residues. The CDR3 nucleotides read TGTGCCAGCAGTCTCGGACAGGGGGCAGGTAATTCACCCCTCCACTTT. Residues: CASSLGQGAGNSPLHF.

CDR3 region: CAISDGQGLATELFF. The CDR3 DNA follows: TGTGCCATCAGTGATGGACAGGGGCTGGCTACGGAACTGTTTTTT. The chain is built from TRBV10-3 and TRBJ1-4, with TRBD1 matching 9 bases. V lost 3 bases to trimming and J lost 12 bases; unmatched junction nucleotides: 11. The CDR3 consists of 15 residues. The germline V gene encodes CDR1 ENHRY and CDR2 SYGVKD.

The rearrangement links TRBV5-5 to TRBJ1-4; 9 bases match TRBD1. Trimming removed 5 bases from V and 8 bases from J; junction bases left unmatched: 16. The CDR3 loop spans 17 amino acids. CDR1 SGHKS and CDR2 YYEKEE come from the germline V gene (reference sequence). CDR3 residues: CASRPPTGTGIGEKLFF. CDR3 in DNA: TGTGCCAGCAGGCCCCCTACCGGGACAGGGATCGGGGAAAAACTGTTTTTT.

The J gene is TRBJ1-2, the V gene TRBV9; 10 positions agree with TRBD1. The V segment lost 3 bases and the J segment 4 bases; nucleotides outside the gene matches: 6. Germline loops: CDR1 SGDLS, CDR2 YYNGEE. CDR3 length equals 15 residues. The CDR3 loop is CASSGGTGASYGYTF. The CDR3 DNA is TGTGCCAGCAGCGGGGGGACAGGGGCGTCCTATGGCTACACCTTC.

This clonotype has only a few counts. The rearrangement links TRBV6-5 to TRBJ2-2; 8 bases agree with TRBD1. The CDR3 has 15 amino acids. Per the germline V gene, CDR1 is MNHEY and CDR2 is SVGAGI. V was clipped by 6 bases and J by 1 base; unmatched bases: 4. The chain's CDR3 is CASRWDRRNTGELFF. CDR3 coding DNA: TGTGCCAGCAGGTGGGACAGGAGGAACACCGGGGAGCTGTTTTTT.

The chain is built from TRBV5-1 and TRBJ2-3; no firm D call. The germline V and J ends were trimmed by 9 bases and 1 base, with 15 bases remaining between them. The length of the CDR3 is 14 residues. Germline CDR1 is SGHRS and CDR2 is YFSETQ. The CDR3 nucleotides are TGCGCCACCGATCCCTTGCGAGGCACAGATACGCAGTATTTT. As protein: CATDPLRGTDTQYF.

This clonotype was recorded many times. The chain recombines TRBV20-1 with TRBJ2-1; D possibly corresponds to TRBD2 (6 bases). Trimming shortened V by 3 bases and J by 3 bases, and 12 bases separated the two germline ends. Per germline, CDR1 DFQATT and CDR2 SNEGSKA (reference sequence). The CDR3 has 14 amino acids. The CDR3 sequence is CSASGTAYYNEQFF. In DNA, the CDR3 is TGCAGTGCTAGTGGGACTGCATACTACAATGAGCAGTTCTTC.

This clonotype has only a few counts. CDR3 DNA: TGTGCCAGCAGACGTTCAGGGGTTAGCAATCAGCCCCAGCATTTT. Translated, it gives CASRRSGVSNQPQHF. The genes are TRBV5-6 and TRBJ1-5, with D perhaps TRBD1 (6 bases). The CDR3 covers 15 residues. Germline CDR1 SGHDT, CDR2 YYEEEE. V dropped 5 bases and J dropped 0 bases, with 12 bases sitting between them.

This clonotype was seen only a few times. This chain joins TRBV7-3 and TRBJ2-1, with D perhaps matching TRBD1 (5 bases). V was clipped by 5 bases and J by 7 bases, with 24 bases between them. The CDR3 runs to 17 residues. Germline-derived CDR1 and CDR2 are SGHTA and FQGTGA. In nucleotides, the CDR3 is TGTGCCAGCAGCCCCCAGGGTAGACCTCTCTCGTTTAATGAGCAGTTCTTC. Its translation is CASSPQGRPLSFNEQFF.

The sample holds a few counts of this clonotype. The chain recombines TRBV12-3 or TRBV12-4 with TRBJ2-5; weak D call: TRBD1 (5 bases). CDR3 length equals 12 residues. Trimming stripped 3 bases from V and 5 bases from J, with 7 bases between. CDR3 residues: CASSFGAETQYF. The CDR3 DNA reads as TGTGCCAGCAGTTTTGGGGCCGAGACCCAGTACTTC.

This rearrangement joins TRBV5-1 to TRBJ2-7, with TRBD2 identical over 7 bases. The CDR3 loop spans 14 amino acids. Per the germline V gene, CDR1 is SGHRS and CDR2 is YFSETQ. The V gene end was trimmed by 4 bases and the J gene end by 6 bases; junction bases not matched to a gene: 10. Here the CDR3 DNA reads TGCGCCAGCAGCACTGGACTAGGATCGGGCGAGCAGTACTTC. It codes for CASSTGLGSGEQYF. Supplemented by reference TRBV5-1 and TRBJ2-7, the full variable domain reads KAGVTQTPRYLIKTRGQQVTLSCSPISGHRSVSWYQQTPGQGLQFLFEYFSETQRNKGNFPGRFSGRQFSNSRSEMNVSTLELGDSALYLCASSTGLGSGEQYFGPGTRLTVT.

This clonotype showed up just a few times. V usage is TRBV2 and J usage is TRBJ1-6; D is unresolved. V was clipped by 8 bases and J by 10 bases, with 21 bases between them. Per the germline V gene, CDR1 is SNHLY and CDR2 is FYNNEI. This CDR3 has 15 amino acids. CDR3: CASAIDLGSDSPLHF. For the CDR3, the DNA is TGTGCCAGCGCAATAGACTTGGGCTCGGACTCACCCCTCCACTTT.

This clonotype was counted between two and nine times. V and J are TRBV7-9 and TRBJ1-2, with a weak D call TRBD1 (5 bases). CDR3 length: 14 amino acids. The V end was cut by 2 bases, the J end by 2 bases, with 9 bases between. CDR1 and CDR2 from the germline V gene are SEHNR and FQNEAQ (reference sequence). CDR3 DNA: TGTGCCAGCAGCTTACGGGGGATGAACTATGGCTACACCTTC. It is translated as CASSLRGMNYGYTF. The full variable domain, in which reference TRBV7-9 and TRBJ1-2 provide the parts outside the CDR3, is DTGVSQNPRHKITKRGQNVTFRCDPISEHNRLYWYRQTLGQGPEFLTYFQNEAQLEKSRLLSDRFSAERPKGSFSTLEIQRTEQGDSAMYLCASSLRGMNYGYTFGSGTRLTVV.